This TCR beta chain was recovered during a study of T cell repertoires in cytomegalovirus infection. Looking at the study overall: Matching HLA type and CMV infection were both indicated by public TCR beta signatures. Notes on the study in general: The ex vivo response was dominated by HLA-C-restricted CMV-specific TCR beta clonotypes. The cumulative frequency of public TCR beta families identified carriers of CMV plus the relevant HLA.

In this sample, this clonotype turned up once. The antigen is undetermined. Via MiXCR, TCRdb re-called the reads, giving one row per CDR3 protein. The sample includes around 450,000 distinct CDR3 sequences, 31% of them seen just once. The clonotype comes from a human donor in good health (CMV status not recorded). Some clones in this sample may be carry-over from other donors' samples. Material for sequencing was PBMCs.

The CDR3 protein is CASSRAGLAGSIGTQYF. As DNA, the CDR3 is TGTGCCAGCAGTCGAGCCGGGCTAGCGGGGAGTATAGGAACGCAGTATTTT. This sequence joins TRBV6-1 and TRBJ2-3; 9 bases agree with TRBD2. The V gene's germline CDR1 is MNHNS and CDR2 SASEGT. V dropped 5 bases and J dropped 9; count of bases not matched to a gene: 18. The CDR3 is 17 residues long.